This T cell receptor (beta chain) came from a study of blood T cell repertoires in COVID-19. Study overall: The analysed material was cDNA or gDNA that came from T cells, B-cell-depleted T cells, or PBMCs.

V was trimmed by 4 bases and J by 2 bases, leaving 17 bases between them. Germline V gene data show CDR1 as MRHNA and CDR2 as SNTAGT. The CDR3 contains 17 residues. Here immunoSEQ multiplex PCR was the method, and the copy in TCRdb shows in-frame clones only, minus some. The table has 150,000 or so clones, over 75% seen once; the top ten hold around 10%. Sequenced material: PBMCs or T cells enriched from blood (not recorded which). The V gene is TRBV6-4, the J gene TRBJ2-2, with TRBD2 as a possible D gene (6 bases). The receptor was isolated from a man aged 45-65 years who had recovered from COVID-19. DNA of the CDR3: TGTGCCAGCAGTGCGTTAAGTGGCGGGGCAAACACCGGGGAGCTGTTTTTT. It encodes CASSALSGGANTGELFF.